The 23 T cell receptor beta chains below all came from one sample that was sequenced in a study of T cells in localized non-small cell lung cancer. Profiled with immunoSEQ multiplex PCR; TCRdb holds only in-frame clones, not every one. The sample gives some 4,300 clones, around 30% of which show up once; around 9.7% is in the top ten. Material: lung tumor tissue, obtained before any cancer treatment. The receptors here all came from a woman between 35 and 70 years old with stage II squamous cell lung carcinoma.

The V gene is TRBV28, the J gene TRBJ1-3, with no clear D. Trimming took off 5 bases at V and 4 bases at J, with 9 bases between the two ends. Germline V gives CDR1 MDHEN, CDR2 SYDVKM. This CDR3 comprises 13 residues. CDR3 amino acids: CASSRTGGNTIYF. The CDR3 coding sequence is TGTGCCAGCAGTCGAACTGGAGGAAACACCATATATTTT.

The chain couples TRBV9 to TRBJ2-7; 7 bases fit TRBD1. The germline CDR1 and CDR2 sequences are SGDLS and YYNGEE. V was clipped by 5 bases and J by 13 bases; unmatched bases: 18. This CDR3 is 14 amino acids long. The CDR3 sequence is CASSAGTVPSDVYF. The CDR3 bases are TGTGCCAGCAGTGCCGGGACAGTTCCTTCTGATGTCTACTTC.

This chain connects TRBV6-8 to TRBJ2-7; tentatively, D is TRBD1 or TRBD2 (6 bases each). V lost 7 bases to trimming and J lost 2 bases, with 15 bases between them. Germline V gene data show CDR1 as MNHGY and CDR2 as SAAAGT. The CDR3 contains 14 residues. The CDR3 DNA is TGTGCCAGCAAGGTTTCGGAGGGGGCCTACGAGCAGTACTTC. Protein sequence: CASKVSEGAYEQYF.

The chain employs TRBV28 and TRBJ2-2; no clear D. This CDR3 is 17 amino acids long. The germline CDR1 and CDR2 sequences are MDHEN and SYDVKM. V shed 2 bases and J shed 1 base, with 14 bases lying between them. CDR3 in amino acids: CASSLHASGENTGELFF. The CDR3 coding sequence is TGTGCCAGCAGTTTACACGCTAGTGGGGAGAACACCGGGGAGCTGTTTTTT.

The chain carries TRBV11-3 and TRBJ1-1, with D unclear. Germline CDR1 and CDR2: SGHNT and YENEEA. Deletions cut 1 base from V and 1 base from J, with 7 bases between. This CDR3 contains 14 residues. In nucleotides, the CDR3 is TGTGCCAGCAGCTTAGTCTCGAGGAACACTGAAGCTTTCTTT. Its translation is CASSLVSRNTEAFF.

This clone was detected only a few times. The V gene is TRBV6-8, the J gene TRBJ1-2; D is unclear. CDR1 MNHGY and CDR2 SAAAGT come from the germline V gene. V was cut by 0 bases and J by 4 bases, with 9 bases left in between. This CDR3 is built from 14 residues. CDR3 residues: CASSYSITAYGYTF. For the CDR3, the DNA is TGTGCCAGCAGTTACTCGATAACGGCCTATGGCTACACCTTC.

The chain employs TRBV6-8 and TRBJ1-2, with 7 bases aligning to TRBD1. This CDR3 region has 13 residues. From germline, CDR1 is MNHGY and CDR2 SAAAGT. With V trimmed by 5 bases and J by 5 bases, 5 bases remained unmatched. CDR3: CASSRTGVYGYTF. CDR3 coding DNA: TGTGCCAGCAGTCGGACAGGCGTGTATGGCTACACCTTC.

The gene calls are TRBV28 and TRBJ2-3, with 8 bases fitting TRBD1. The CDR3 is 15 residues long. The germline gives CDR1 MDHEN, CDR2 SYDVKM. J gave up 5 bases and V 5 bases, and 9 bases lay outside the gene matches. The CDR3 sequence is CASSRTGDRRDTQYF. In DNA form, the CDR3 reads TGTGCCAGCAGTCGTACAGGGGACAGGAGAGATACGCAGTATTTT.

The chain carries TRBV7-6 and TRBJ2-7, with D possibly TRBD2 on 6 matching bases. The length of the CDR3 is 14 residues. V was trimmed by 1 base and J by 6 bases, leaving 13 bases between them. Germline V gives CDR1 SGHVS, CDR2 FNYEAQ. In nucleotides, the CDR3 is TGTGCCAGCAGCTTAGGGGTAGTGGGACTCGAGCAGTACTTC. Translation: CASSLGVVGLEQYF.

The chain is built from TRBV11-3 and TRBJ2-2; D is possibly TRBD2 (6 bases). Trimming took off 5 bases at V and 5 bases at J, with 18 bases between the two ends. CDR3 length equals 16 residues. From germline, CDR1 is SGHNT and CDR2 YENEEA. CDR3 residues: CASSLAGGSVTGELFF. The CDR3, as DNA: TGTGCCAGCAGCCTTGCCGGGGGAAGCGTAACCGGGGAGCTGTTTTTT.

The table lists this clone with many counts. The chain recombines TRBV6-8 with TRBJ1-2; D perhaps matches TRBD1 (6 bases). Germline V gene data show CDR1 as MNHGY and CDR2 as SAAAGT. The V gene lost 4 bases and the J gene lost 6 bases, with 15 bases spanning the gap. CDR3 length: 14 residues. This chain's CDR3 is CASSFRGAQNGYTF. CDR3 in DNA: TGTGCCAGCAGTTTCCGGGGGGCGCAAAATGGCTACACCTTC.

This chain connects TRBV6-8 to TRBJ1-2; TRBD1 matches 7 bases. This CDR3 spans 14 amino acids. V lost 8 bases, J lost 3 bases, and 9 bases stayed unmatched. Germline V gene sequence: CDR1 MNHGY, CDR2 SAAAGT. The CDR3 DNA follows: TGTGCCAGCTCCCCCAACACAGGGGACTATGGCTACACCTTC. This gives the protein CASSPNTGDYGYTF.

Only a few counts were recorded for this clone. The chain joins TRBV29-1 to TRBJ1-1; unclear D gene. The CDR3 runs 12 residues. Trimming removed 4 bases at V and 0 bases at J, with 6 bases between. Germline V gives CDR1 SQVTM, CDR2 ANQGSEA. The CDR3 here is CSVVSVNTEAFF. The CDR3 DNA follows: TGCAGCGTTGTGTCGGTGAACACTGAAGCTTTCTTT.

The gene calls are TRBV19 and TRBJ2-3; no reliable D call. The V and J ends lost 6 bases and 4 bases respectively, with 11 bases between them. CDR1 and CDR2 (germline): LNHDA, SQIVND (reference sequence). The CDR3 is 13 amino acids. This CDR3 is CASSPWLADTQYF. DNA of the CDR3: TGTGCCAGTAGCCCCTGGCTCGCAGATACGCAGTATTTT.

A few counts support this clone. CDR3 region: CASSEAGSAYEQYF. CDR3 DNA sequence: TGTGCCAGCAGTGAAGCGGGGTCCGCCTACGAGCAGTACTTC. V and J are TRBV6-1 and TRBJ2-7; D gene unclear. CDR1 is MNHNS, CDR2 SASEGT, per germline. This CDR3 contains 14 residues. V lost 0 bases and J 2 bases, leaving 8 bases between the germline ends.

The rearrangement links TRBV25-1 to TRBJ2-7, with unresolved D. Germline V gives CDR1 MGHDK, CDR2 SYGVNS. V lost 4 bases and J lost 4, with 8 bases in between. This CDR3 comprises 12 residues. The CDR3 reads CASSGFGYEQYF. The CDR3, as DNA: TGTGCCAGCAGTGGGTTCGGTTACGAGCAGTACTTC.

The CDR3 here is CATGLAGVSTGELFF. In DNA form, the CDR3 reads TGTGCCACCGGACTAGCGGGAGTTTCCACCGGGGAGCTGTTTTTT. The rearrangement links TRBV28 to TRBJ2-2; the match to TRBD2 covers 13 bases. Germline-derived CDR1 and CDR2 are MDHEN and SYDVKM. This CDR3 comprises 15 residues. The ends lost 10 bases at V and 4 bases at J; junction bases unmatched: 6.

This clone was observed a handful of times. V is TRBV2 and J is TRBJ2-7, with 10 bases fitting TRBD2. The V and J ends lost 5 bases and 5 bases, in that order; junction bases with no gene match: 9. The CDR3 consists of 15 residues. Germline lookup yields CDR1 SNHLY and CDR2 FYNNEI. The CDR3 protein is CASSTASGSIHEQYF. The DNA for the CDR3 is TGTGCCAGCAGTACGGCTAGCGGGAGTATCCACGAGCAGTACTTC.

CDR3 sequence reads: CASSPTTGINTGELFF. The CDR3 DNA reads as TGTGCCAGCAGCCCCACCACAGGGATAAACACCGGGGAGCTGTTTTTT. The chain employs TRBV9 and TRBJ2-2; a weak D match, TRBD1 (6 bases). The V gene's germline CDR1 is SGDLS and CDR2 YYNGEE. V was cut by 4 bases and J by 2 bases, with 15 bases left in between. The CDR3 covers 16 residues. Combining the CDR3 with reference TRBV9 and TRBJ2-2 gives the whole variable domain DSGVTQTPKHLITATGQRVTLRCSPRSGDLSVYWYQQSLDQGLQFLIQYYNGEERAKGNILERFSAQQFPDLHSELNLSSLELGDSALYFCASSPTTGINTGELFFGEGSRLTVL.

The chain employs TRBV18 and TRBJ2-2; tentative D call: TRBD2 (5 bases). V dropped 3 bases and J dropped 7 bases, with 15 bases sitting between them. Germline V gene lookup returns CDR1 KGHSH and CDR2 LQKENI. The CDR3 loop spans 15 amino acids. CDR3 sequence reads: CASSPGRGRNGELFF. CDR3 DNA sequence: TGTGCCAGCTCACCTGGGAGAGGGCGGAACGGGGAGCTGTTTTTT. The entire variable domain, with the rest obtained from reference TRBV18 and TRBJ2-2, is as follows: NAGVMQNPRHLVRRRGQEARLRCSPMKGHSHVYWYRQLPEEGLKFMVYLQKENIIDESGMPKERFSAEFPKEGPSILRIQQVVRGDSAAYFCASSPGRGRNGELFFGEGSRLTVL.

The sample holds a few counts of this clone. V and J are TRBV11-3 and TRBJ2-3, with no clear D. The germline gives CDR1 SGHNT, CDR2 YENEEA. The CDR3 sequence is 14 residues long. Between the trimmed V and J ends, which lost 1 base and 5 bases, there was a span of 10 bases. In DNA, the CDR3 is TGTGCCAGCAGCTTAGGGGCTAGTTTAGATACGCAGTATTTT. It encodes CASSLGASLDTQYF.

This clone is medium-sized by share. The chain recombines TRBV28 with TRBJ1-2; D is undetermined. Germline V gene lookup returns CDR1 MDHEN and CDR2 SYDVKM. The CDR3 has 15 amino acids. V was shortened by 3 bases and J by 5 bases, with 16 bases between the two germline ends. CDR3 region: CASSFGKGGLYGYTF. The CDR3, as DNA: TGTGCCAGCAGTTTCGGGAAAGGTGGCCTATATGGCTACACCTTC.

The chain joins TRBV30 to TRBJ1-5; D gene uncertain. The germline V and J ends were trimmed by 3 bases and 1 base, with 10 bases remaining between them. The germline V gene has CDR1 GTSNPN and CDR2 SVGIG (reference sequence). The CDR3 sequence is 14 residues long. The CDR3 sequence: CAWSPSQSNQPQHF. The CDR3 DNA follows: TGTGCCTGGAGCCCATCACAGAGCAATCAGCCCCAGCATTTT.